The present TCR beta chain was sequenced within a study of blood T cell repertoires in COVID-19. This clone was seen once. In the authors' methods: Estimates of nucleated cell counts were drawn from the amplification of reference gene primers. Measured with immunoSEQ multiplex PCR; TCRdb has only the in-frame clones, and not every one. That table supplies the V and J calls and clone size; D and trimming were determined from the DNA. The table shows about 60,000 clones, with approximately 80% occurring only once. The CDR3 is 16 residues long. CDR1 and CDR2 (germline): LNHNV, YYDKDF (reference sequence). The V gene lost 0 bases and the J gene lost 5 bases, with 14 bases spanning the gap.

The chain employs TRBV15 and TRBJ2-1, with D possibly TRBD2 on 6 matching bases. The origin of this receptor is a man aged 55 to 70 with acute or convalescent COVID-19. Sequenced sample: peripheral blood. The CDR3 DNA reads TGTGCCACCAGCAGAGATCGTGGGCGGGGTAACAATGAGCAGTTCTTC. This translates into CATSRDRGRGNNEQFF.